This T cell receptor beta chain came from a study of CD8 T cells in Susac syndrome. Random hexamers served to reverse transcribe about 0.5 to 1 ug RNA. Across 54 Vbeta and 13 Jbeta, immunoSEQ multiplex PCR amplified TCR beta CDR3. TCRdb used MiXCR to reprocess the immunoSEQ multiplex PCR reads, holding one entry per CDR3 protein. The data show roughly 47,000 distinct CDR3 sequences, around 92% seen once. Between the trimmed V and J ends, which lost 4 bases and 3 bases, there was a span of 13 bases. This CDR3 comprises 15 residues. Germline loops: CDR1 MNHNS, CDR2 SASEGT. Isolation of CD8+ and CD4+ T cells was performed negatively, whereas enrichment of TEMRA cells was done by FACS.

The specimen was CD8+ T cells from PBMCs. The V gene is TRBV6-1, the J gene TRBJ2-1; no definite D call. The TCR was taken from a human donor in good health. CDR3 in amino acids: CASSARAADYNEQFF. As DNA, the CDR3 is TGTGCCAGCAGTGCCCGGGCGGCGGACTACAATGAGCAGTTCTTC.